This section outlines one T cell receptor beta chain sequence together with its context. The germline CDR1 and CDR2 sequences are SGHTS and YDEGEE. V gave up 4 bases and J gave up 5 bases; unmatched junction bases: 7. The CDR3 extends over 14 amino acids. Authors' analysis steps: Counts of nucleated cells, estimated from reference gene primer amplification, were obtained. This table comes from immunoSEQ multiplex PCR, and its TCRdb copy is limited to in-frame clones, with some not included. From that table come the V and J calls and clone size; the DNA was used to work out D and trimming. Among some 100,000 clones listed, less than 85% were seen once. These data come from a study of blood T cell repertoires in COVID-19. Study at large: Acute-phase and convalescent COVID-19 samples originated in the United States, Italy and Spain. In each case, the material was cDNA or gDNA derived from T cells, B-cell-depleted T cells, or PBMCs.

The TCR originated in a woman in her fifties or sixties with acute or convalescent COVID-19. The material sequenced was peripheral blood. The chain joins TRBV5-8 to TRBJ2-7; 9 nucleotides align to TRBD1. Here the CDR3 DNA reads TGTGCCAGCAGCAACCGGGACAGGGTCGACGAGCAGTACTTC. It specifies CASSNRDRVDEQYF.